This T cell receptor (beta chain) originates from a study of T cells in tumors and immune-related adverse events. V dropped 1 base and J dropped 4 bases, with 11 bases sitting between them. There are 14 residues in the CDR3. Germline V gene sequence: CDR1 SGDLS, CDR2 YYNGEE. Assay: immunoSEQ multiplex PCR; the TCRdb copy retains only in-frame clones and omits some. Here the sample spans about 11,000 clones, 85% to 95% being singletons. The receptor was isolated from a female donor with metastatic renal cell carcinoma. The chain couples TRBV9 to TRBJ1-1; the D gene is possibly TRBD1 (6 bases). This sample comprised lymph node tissue, obtained from a patient treated with anti-PD-1 therapy. This CDR3 reads CASSVMGASTEAFF. The CDR3 DNA is TGTGCCAGCAGCGTAATGGGGGCGTCCACTGAAGCTTTCTTT.